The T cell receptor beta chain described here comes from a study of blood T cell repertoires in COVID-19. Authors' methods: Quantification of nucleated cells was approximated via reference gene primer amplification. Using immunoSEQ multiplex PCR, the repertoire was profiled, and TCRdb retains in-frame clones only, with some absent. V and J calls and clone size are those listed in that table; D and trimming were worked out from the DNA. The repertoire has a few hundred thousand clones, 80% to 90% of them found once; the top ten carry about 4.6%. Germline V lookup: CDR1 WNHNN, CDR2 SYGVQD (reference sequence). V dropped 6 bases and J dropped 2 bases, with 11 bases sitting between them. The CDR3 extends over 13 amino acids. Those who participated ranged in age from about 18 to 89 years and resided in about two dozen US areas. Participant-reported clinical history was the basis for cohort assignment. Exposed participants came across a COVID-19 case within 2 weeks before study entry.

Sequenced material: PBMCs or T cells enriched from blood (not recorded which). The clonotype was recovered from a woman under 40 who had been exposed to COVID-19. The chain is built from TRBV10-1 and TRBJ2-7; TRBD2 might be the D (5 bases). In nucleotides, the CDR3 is TGCGCCAGCAGCCCCGGGGTTACCTACGAGCAGTACTTC. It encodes CASSPGVTYEQYF.